A single sample gave rise to the 28 T cell receptor beta chains below, sequenced in a study of blood T cells in healthy people across ages. Through a sample-barcoded 5' primer and a J-beta primer mix, a second PCR was run for roughly 6 to 11 cycles. Using its own MiXCR run on the 5' RACE reads, TCRdb lists one record per CDR3 protein. The sample has 1.5 million to 2 million distinct CDR3 sequences; less than 50% are singletons. The sequencing sample was made of blood. All receptors derive from a woman in her thirties or forties in good health.

This clonotype came up a few times. This rearrangement joins TRBV27 to TRBJ2-5; D uncertain. This CDR3 is 16 amino acids long. From germline, CDR1 is MNHEY and CDR2 SMNVEV (reference sequence). Trimming pared 3 bases from V and 5 bases from J, leaving 19 bases between. The CDR3 nucleotides read TGTGCCAGCAGTTTTTACCCGCCGGCAGAAAAGGAGACCCAGTACTTC. Translation gives CASSFYPPAEKETQYF.

This clonotype was seen a few times. The rearrangement links TRBV20-1 to TRBJ2-3; TRBD1 agrees at 11 bases. Germline values: CDR1 DFQATT, CDR2 SNEGSKA (reference sequence). There are 15 residues in the CDR3. V shed 1 base, J shed 3 bases, and the junction held 3 bases outside the gene matches. The CDR3 is CSARGDRGGTDTQYF. The CDR3 DNA is TGCAGTGCTAGAGGGGACAGGGGGGGGACAGATACGCAGTATTTT.

This clonotype was counted only a few times. The gene calls are TRBV9 and TRBJ2-1; D could derive from TRBD1 or TRBD2 (6 bases each). CDR1 and CDR2 (germline): SGDLS, YYNGEE. The CDR3 is 13 residues long. V was clipped by 7 bases and J by 2 bases, with 10 bases between them. DNA for the CDR3: TGTGCCAGCGGAGGGGACACCTACAATGAGCAGTTCTTC. Its protein is CASGGDTYNEQFF.

The rearrangement links TRBV5-1 to TRBJ2-1; 9 positions match TRBD1. The CDR3 covers 13 residues. Germline assignment: CDR1 SGHRS and CDR2 YFSETQ. Trimming removed 4 bases from V and 9 bases from J; junction bases left unmatched: 5. CDR3 DNA sequence: TGCGCCAGCAGCGGAGGGACAGGGAGTGAGCAGTTCTTC. Translating gives CASSGGTGSEQFF.

CDR3: CATSTKVADTQYF. The CDR3 DNA follows: TGTGCCACCAGCACTAAGGTGGCAGATACGCAGTATTTT. The V call is TRBV15, the J call TRBJ2-3; no clear D. CDR3 size: 13 residues. Germline CDR1 LNHNV, CDR2 YYDKDF (reference sequence). Trimming shortened V by 4 bases and J by 4 bases, and 9 bases separated the two germline ends.

This chain connects TRBV4-2 to TRBJ2-6; 11 bases match TRBD1. The junction had 2 bases not matched to a gene; V was cut back by 0 bases and J by 1 base. The CDR3 has 18 amino acids. The germline CDR1 and CDR2 sequences are LGHNA and YNFKEQ. The CDR3 reads CASSQDGQGASGANVLTF. In DNA, the CDR3 is TGTGCCAGCAGCCAAGATGGACAGGGGGCTTCTGGGGCCAACGTCCTGACTTTC.

The chain is built from TRBV18 and TRBJ1-2; maybe TRBD1 (6 bases). The CDR3 is made up of 14 amino acids. In germline, CDR1 is KGHSH, CDR2 LQKENI. V lost 3 bases to trimming and J lost 3 bases, with 11 bases between them. The CDR3 spells CASSPPGVDYGYTF. CDR3 DNA: TGTGCCAGCTCACCTCCAGGGGTTGACTATGGCTACACCTTC.

The rearrangement joins TRBV4-2 to TRBJ2-4, with a weak D call TRBD1 (5 bases). The J call is in doubt because the DNA end fits TRBJ2-7 better. Germline lookup yields CDR1 LGHNA and CDR2 YNFKEQ. The CDR3 covers 15 residues. CDR3 bases: TGTGCCAGCAGCCAAGACAGGGTATTTTGGGGCGAGCAGTACTTC. It yields the protein CASSQDRVFWGEQYF.

This clonotype is a singleton in its sample. The J gene is TRBJ1-6, the V gene TRBV28; unclear D gene. The germline gives CDR1 MDHEN, CDR2 SYDVKM. Deletions cut 7 bases from V and 5 bases from J, with 12 bases between. There are 14 residues in the CDR3. CDR3 residues: CASIQDRNNSPLHF. CDR3 DNA sequence: TGTGCCAGCATTCAGGACCGGAATAATTCACCCCTCCACTTT.

This clonotype came up once. The V call is TRBV13, the J call TRBJ2-7; D not certain. V lost 5 bases and J 0 bases, leaving 11 bases between the germline ends. The CDR3 totals 14 residues. CDR1 is PRHDT and CDR2 is FYEKMQ in the germline V gene (reference sequence). The CDR3 is CASSHRSSSYEQYF. The CDR3, as DNA: TGTGCCAGCAGCCACCGTAGCAGCTCCTACGAGCAGTACTTC.

The rearrangement joins TRBV7-2 to TRBJ1-2; perhaps TRBD1 as D (6 bases). With 5 bases removed from V and 1 base from J, the gap between germline ends came to 11 bases. The CDR3 has 14 amino acids. Germline CDR1 is SGHTA and CDR2 is FQGNSA. The CDR3 nucleotides read TGTGCCAGCAGCAAGGAGGGGGGTAACTATGGCTACACCTTC. This sequence encodes CASSKEGGNYGYTF.

The DNA of the CDR3 is TGTGCCAGCAGCCAATTCGTCCCGGGGGCCAACACCGGGGAGCTGTTTTTT. It translates to CASSQFVPGANTGELFF. V usage is TRBV14 and J usage is TRBJ2-2; possibly TRBD1 or TRBD2 for D (6 bases each). This CDR3 is 17 amino acids long. Germline V CDR1 and CDR2: SGHDN, FVKESK. Trimming cost V 2 bases and J 2 bases, with 15 bases left between them.

Concerning this clonotype itself: A read error may account for a junction end that differs from germline. The CDR3 protein is CASTLGLAGRGGYNEQFF. Here the CDR3 DNA reads TGTGCCAGCACCTTAGGACTAGCGGGGCGTGGGGGCTACAATGAGCAGTTCTTC. The chain links TRBV7-2 to TRBJ2-1, with TRBD2 matching over 12 bases. The V gene's germline CDR1 is SGHTA and CDR2 FQGNSA. The CDR3 runs to 18 residues.

This clonotype appeared a few times. The chain carries TRBV10-3 and TRBJ1-1; maybe TRBD1 (6 bases). This CDR3 spans 15 amino acids. Deletions cut 5 bases from V and 4 bases from J, with 17 bases between. From germline, CDR1 is ENHRY and CDR2 SYGVKD. The CDR3: CAISPIEQGATEAFF. CDR3 DNA sequence: TGTGCCATCAGTCCAATCGAACAGGGAGCCACTGAAGCTTTCTTT.

CDR3 region: CASSLRGTGYNSPLHF. Here the CDR3 DNA reads TGTGCCAGCAGTTTAAGGGGGACAGGCTATAATTCACCCCTCCACTTT. V is TRBV28 and J is TRBJ1-6; 8 nucleotides agree with TRBD1. Germline V lookup: CDR1 MDHEN, CDR2 SYDVKM. With V trimmed by 2 bases and J by 3 bases, 3 bases remained unmatched. This CDR3 region has 16 residues.

A single count supports this clonotype. The chain employs TRBV3-1 and TRBJ2-7, with TRBD1 identical over 10 bases. The end of the DNA aligns better with TRBJ2-5, so the J call may be wrong. Germline CDR1 reads LGHDT; CDR2 reads YNNKEL (reference sequence). This CDR3 spans 18 amino acids. The CDR3 DNA is TGTGCCAGCAGCCAAGATTCCGGGACAGGGGCGTTTTGGGAGACCCAGTACTTC. Translating it yields CASSQDSGTGAFWETQYF.

V and J are TRBV12-3 or TRBV12-4 and TRBJ2-3, with D hard to call. The CDR3 is made up of 13 amino acids. Trimming cost V 5 bases and J 6 bases, with 12 bases left between them. CDR3 DNA: TGTGCCAGCAGTCCAGGACCGGCGGATACGCAGTATTTT. Amino acid sequence: CASSPGPADTQYF.

The genes are TRBV6-1 and TRBJ2-3; 9 bases line up with TRBD2. J lost 6 bases, V lost 6 bases, and 19 bases had no gene match. This CDR3 spans 18 amino acids. Per germline, CDR1 MNHNS and CDR2 SASEGT. CDR3 nucleotide sequence: TGTGCCAGCAGCCTTCGCCGTCTAGCGGGGAGTAGCGGGGATACGCAGTATTTT. The encoded protein is CASSLRRLAGSSGDTQYF.

The CDR3 bases are TGTGCCAGCAGCACCGTACAGGGGACCTACGAGCAGTACTTC. This codes for CASSTVQGTYEQYF. V usage is TRBV7-2 and J usage is TRBJ2-7; TRBD1 matches 7 bases. This CDR3 comprises 14 residues. Trimming took 5 bases from V and 2 from J; bases not matched to a gene: 6. Germline CDR1 reads SGHTA; CDR2 reads FQGNSA.

This clonotype was found a few times. V is TRBV6-5 and J is TRBJ2-7; 7 bases fit TRBD1. The CDR3 totals 14 residues. Germline V gene sequence: CDR1 MNHEY, CDR2 SVGAGI. After removal of 2 bases from V and 4 bases from J, the junction contained 5 bases not matched to a gene. This CDR3 is CASSYEGASYEQYF. The CDR3 bases are TGTGCCAGCAGTTACGAGGGGGCGTCGTACGAGCAGTACTTC.

This clonotype was picked up many times. This may stem from a read error, because a much larger clone lies one nucleotide away. This chain links TRBV20-1 with TRBJ2-7; 7 positions match TRBD2. Trimming removed 5 bases from V and 7 bases from J; junction bases left unmatched: 17. Germline loops: CDR1 DFQATT, CDR2 SNEGSKA (reference sequence). This CDR3 is 15 amino acids long. The CDR3 DNA sequence: TGCAGTGCTCGGGGCATCGGGGGGAGATACAATGAGCAGTACTTC. Amino acid sequence: CSARGIGGRYNEQYF.

The CDR3 DNA follows: TGTGCCAGCAGCTTACTGGGGTTGGAAGAAAAACTGTTTTTT. Amino acids: CASSLLGLEEKLFF. The J gene is TRBJ1-4, the V gene TRBV7-2; D is ambiguous. The CDR3 totals 14 residues. Germline CDR1 and CDR2: SGHTA and FQGNSA. Trimming took off 2 bases at V and 8 bases at J, with 12 bases between the two ends. Based on the CDR3 plus reference TRBV7-2 and TRBJ1-4, the full variable domain is GAGVSQSPSNKVTEKGKDVELRCDPISGHTALYWYRQSLGQGLEFLIYFQGNSAPDKSGLPSDRFSAERTGGSVSTLTIQRTQQEDSAVYLCASSLLGLEEKLFFGSGTQLSVL.

The chain joins TRBV5-6 to TRBJ2-5, with 14 bases matching TRBD2. Judging by the DNA end, TRBJ2-1 fits better; the J call may be wrong. Per germline, CDR1 SGHDT and CDR2 YYEEEE. The CDR3 is made up of 18 amino acids. CDR3 sequence (DNA): TGTGCCAGCAGCCTCCGACTAGCGGGGGGGCCGTACCAAGAGACCCAGTTCTTC. Translation gives CASSLRLAGGPYQETQFF.

The chain is built from TRBV15 and TRBJ2-5; the D call may be TRBD1 or TRBD2 (5 bases each). This CDR3 is built from 15 residues. V lost 1 base and J 11 bases, leaving 20 bases between the germline ends. Germline CDR1 LNHNV, CDR2 YYDKDF (reference sequence). The chain's CDR3 is CATSRVLGTLSEQYF. The CDR3, as DNA: TGTGCCACCAGCAGAGTACTAGGGACGCTCAGTGAGCAGTACTTC.

This clonotype has a handful of counts. The chain is built from TRBV4-2 and TRBJ2-5; TRBD2 agrees at 10 bases. The CDR3 runs to 20 residues. CDR1 is LGHNA and CDR2 is YNFKEQ in the germline V gene. Trimming cost V 0 bases and J 0 bases; bases outside gene matches: 13. The DNA of the CDR3 is TGTGCCAGCAGCCAAGATGGGTCACTAGCGGGGTTTGGAAACCAAGAGACCCAGTACTTC. Translating gives CASSQDGSLAGFGNQETQYF.

The chain carries TRBV6-1 and TRBJ2-5, with D perhaps being TRBD1 or TRBD2 (5 bases each). The length of the CDR3 is 15 residues. V was trimmed by 3 bases and J by 5 bases, leaving 16 bases between them. Germline-derived CDR1 and CDR2 are MNHNS and SASEGT. The CDR3 bases are TGTGCCAGCAGTGATCTAACGGGGCAGGGCGAGACCCAGTACTTC. It encodes CASSDLTGQGETQYF.

The chain recombines TRBV20-1 with TRBJ2-1; TRBD2 matches at 10 bases. CDR3 size: 13 residues. CDR1 and CDR2 from the germline V gene are DFQATT and SNEGSKA (reference sequence). V was clipped by 6 bases and J by 8 bases; unmatched bases: 7. CDR3 loop: CSAERGGSDEQFF. The CDR3 DNA reads as TGCAGTGCCGAGCGGGGGGGTTCGGATGAGCAGTTCTTC.

This clonotype was picked up a small number of times. The V gene is TRBV7-2, the J gene TRBJ2-7, with 8 nucleotides matching TRBD1. The ends lost 5 bases at V and 2 bases at J; junction bases unmatched: 11. The CDR3 is made up of 16 amino acids. Germline CDR1 reads SGHTA; CDR2 reads FQGNSA. The CDR3 bases are TGTGCCAGCAGCCCTTACCCGGGGACAGGTACCTACGAGCAGTACTTC. It is translated as CASSPYPGTGTYEQYF.